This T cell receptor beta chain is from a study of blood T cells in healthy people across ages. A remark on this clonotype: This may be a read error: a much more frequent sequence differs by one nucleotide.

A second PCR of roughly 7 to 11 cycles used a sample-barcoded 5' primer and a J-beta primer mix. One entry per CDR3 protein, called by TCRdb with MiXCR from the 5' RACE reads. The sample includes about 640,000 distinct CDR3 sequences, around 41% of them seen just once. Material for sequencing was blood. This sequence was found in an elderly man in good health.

The CDR3 bases are TGCGCCAGCAGCTCTACCGGGACAACCTGCAATGAGCAGTTCTTC. Translating gives CASSSTGTTCNEQFF. The chain recombines TRBV5-1 with TRBJ2-1; D might be TRBD1 (6 bases). This CDR3 is 15 amino acids long. Germline-derived CDR1 and CDR2 are SGHRS and YFSETQ. V lost 3 bases and J lost 6, with 16 bases in between. Full variable domain (missing parts from reference TRBV5-1 and TRBJ2-1): KAGVTQTPRYLIKTRGQQVTLSCSPISGHRSVSWYQQTPGQGLQFLFEYFSETQRNKGNFPGRFSGRQFSNSRSEMNVSTLELGDSALYLCASSSTGTTCNEQFFGPGTRLTVL.